This T cell receptor beta chain was recorded in a study of blood T cell repertoires in COVID-19. On the study more broadly: Nucleic acid was either cDNA or gDNA, and it came from T cells, B-cell-depleted T cells, or PBMCs.

Libraries were prepared by immunoSEQ multiplex PCR; TCRdb keeps only in-frame clonotypes and omits some of them. The sample yields roughly 250,000 clones, over 75% seen once. Trimming left V 1 base short and J 7 bases short, with 13 bases between. CDR1 and CDR2 (germline): LNHDA, SQIVND (reference sequence). The CDR3 sequence is 14 residues long. The source material was PBMCs or T cells enriched from blood (not recorded which). The V and J genes are TRBV19 and TRBJ1-2; D gene unclear. The sequence derives from a woman between 50 and 59 years old who had recovered from COVID-19. The CDR3 sequence is CASSIGHLRVGYTF. The CDR3 DNA follows: TGTGCCAGTAGTATAGGGCACCTTCGTGTTGGCTACACCTTC.